This TCR beta chain emerged from a study of blood T cell repertoires in COVID-19. Original processing methods: From reference gene primer amplification, estimates of nucleated cell counts were derived. Here immunoSEQ multiplex PCR was the method, and the copy in TCRdb shows in-frame clones only, minus some. For V, J and clone size, that table is used; D and trimming come from the DNA. The table includes some 270,000 clones, roughly nine tenths detected once. Two negative PCRs, clearance, or symptom resolution characterized the recovered Cohort 3 donors. Germline lookup yields CDR1 SEHNR and CDR2 FQNEAQ (reference sequence). V lost 2 bases, J lost 7 bases, and 18 bases lay in between. The CDR3 spans 17 residues.

This TCR was recovered from a woman aged 55-69 years who had recovered from COVID-19. What was sequenced was PBMCs or T cells enriched from blood (not recorded which). The rearrangement joins TRBV7-9 to TRBJ1-6; maybe TRBD1 (5 bases). The CDR3 bases are TGTGCCAGCAGCTTAAAAAGAATGGGGGGAGGGAATTCACCCCTCCACTTT. Amino acid sequence: CASSLKRMGGGNSPLHF.